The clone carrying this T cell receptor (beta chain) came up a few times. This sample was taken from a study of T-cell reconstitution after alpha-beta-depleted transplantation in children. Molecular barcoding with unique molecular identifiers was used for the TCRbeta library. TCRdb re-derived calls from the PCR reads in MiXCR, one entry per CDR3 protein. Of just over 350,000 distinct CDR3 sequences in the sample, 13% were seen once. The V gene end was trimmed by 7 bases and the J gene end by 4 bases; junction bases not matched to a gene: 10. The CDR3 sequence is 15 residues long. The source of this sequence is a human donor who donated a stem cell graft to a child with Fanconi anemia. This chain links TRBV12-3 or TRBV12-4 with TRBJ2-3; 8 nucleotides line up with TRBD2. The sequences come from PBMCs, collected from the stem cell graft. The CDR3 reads CASTPGRGGSDTQYF. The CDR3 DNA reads TGTGCCAGCACCCCTGGGCGCGGGGGGTCAGATACGCAGTATTTT.